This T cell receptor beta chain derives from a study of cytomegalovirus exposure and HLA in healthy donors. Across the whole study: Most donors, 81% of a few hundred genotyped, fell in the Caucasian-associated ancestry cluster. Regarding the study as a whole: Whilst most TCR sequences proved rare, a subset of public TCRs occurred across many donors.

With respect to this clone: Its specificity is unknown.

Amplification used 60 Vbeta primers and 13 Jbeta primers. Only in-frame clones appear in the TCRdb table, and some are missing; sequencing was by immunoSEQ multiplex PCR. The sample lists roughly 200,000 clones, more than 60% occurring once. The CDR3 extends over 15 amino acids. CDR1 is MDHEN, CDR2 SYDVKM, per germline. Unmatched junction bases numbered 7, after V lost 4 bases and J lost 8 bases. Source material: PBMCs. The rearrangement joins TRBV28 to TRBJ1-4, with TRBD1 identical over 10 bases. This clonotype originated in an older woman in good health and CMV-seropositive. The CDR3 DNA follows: TGTGCCAGCAGTTACTTGACAGGGGGCGTAGAAAAACTGTTTTTT. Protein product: CASSYLTGGVEKLFF.